This TCR beta chain is drawn from a study of tumor-infiltrating lymphocytes in primary liver carcinoma. With respect to this clonotype: The DNA is omitted, as the CDR3 cannot be located on it reliably, and the CDR3 follows TCRdb's listing.

Inclusive of both ends, the CDR3 amounts to 14 amino acids. Germline lookup yields CDR1 SQVTM and CDR2 ANQGSEA. The template, around 520 ng total RNA, yielded TCR beta cDNA made with a constant-region primer. Slightly modified ARM-PCR served as the procedure for the TCR beta libraries. These libraries came from three rounds of nested multiplex PCR. Researchers ran the first two PCR rounds for roughly 10 cycles each with TRBV1-TRBV30 forward primers and a C-beta reverse primer. TCRdb processed the multiplex PCR reads anew with MiXCR; each CDR3 protein has one entry. The data hold around 78,000 distinct CDR3 sequences, with about two thirds observed a single time. From unsorted bulk tissue weighing about 20-33 mg, DNA and RNA were co-extracted. Every patient had chronic HBV infection and was treatment-naive.

The TCR comes from a woman aged 60-75 years with primary liver carcinoma and hepatitis B virus infection. This chain joins TRBV29-1 and TRBJ2-7; TRBD2 is taken as the D call from the table, unchecked against the DNA. The source material was liver tumor tissue from sampling region 4. The subset: tumor region T4, right-lateral pole. The CDR3 loop reads CSVALGTSGYEQCF.